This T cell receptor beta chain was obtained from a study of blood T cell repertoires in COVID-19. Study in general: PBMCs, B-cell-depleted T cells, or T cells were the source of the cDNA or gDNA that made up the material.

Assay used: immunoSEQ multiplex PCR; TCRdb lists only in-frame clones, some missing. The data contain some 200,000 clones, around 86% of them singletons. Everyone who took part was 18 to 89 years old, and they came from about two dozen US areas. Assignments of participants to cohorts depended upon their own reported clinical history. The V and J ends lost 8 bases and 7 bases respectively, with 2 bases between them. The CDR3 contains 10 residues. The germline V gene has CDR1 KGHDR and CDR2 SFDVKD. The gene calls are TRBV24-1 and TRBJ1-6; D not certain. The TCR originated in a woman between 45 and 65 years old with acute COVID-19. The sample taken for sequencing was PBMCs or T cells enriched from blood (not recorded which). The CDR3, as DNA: TGTGCCACCACAAATTCACCCCTCCACTTT. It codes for CATTNSPLHF.